Detailed here is one T cell receptor beta chain. This receptor's antigen is unknown. Base qualities are not recorded, but no much larger clone differs from it by a single base. Collaborating institutions collected whole blood in K2EDTA tubes following their own protocols. For TCRbeta analysis, collaborators shipped samples in one of three forms: frozen whole blood, isolated PBMCs, or DNA extracted from either of those sample types. This sample stems from a study of blood T cell repertoires in COVID-19 (TCRdb year 2020). As for the study more broadly: Collaborator samples came from the United States, Italy and Spain and covered acute and convalescent phases of COVID-19. The samples were drawn from the first 160 participants of the ongoing ImmuneRACE study and from 950 to 1,500 subjects provided by 6 global collaborators. HLA class I and class II types, where available, came from metadata supplied by the sample provider rather than from assay-based typing. Sample metadata almost always included a de-identified subject ID, COVID-19 status, age in years and sex. The repertoires were released in a freely available public database meant as a resource for research on the immune response to SARS-CoV-2. The prospective study material was composed of cDNA or gDNA derived from T cells, B-cell-depleted T cells, or PBMCs. The dataset comprised deeply sampled blood TCRbeta repertoires from subjects exposed to, actively infected with, or recovered from COVID-19. Overall results and qualifications from the work: How much clinical and demographic metadata was included differed by source and by participant, and the metadata was provided uncurated.

The junction shows trimming of 8 bases on V and 6 bases on J, plus 10 bases between the germline ends. Looking up the germline V gene yields CDR1 SNHLY and CDR2 FYNNEI. The CDR3 numbers 11 residues from cysteine through phenylalanine. Only the CDR3 DNA is retained, 33 bases long and in frame from the first base. The immunoSEQ Assay, a bias-controlled multiplex PCR, was used to amplify TCRbeta CDR3 regions from genomic DNA. On the study's bioinformatics: The number of nucleated cells in each sample was estimated by amplification of reference gene primers within the assay. To quantify the absolute abundance of each unique TCRbeta CDR3 rearrangement, sequence reads were collapsed and filtered. For each sample, productive Simpson clonality was calculated as the square root of Simpson's diversity index over productive rearrangements. TCRdb stores this immuneACCESS table with in-frame sequences only. Part of the clones is absent; in the studies checked, under half of the shortfall reflects unresolved V genes, and no reason is known for the rest. The DNA gave D and trimming, while V, J and clone size come from that table. This sample gives about 360,000 clones in total; around nine tenths of them show up just once. 3% of the sample is taken by the ten largest.

The source is a human donor in a cohort sampled during active COVID-19. Sequencing used peripheral blood. The sequence links TRBV2 to TRBJ1-1; confidence is insufficient to name the D gene. The DNA is as follows: TGTGCCAGCGAACAGATACCTGAAGCTTTCTTT. It encodes CASEQIPEAFF.